The subject of this entry is one TCR beta chain. The source of the sample is a study of blood T cell repertoires in COVID-19. As for the study in general: Material from acute and convalescent COVID-19 was sourced from the United States, Italy and Spain. PBMCs, B-cell-depleted T cells, or T cells provided the cDNA or gDNA that made up the material.

Original processing notes: Estimated nucleated cell counts came from reference gene primer amplification. Sequencing used immunoSEQ multiplex PCR; TCRdb keeps in-frame clones, though not all of them. Clone size and the V and J calls come from that table; the DNA yielded D and trimming. The sample lists more than 90,000 clones; roughly 86% were seen once. The CDR3 is made up of 12 amino acids. Germline V lookup: CDR1 LNHDA, CDR2 SQIVND (reference sequence). The germline V and J ends were trimmed by 7 bases and 12 bases, with 16 bases remaining between them. Sequenced sample: peripheral blood. This clonotype was sampled from a man aged 40-50 years with acute or convalescent COVID-19. The chain uses TRBV19 and TRBJ2-1; D is unresolved. The CDR3 spells CASIHAGCRQFF. The CDR3 bases are TGTGCCAGTATACACGCCGGGTGCCGGCAGTTCTTC.